These 4 T cell receptor beta chains originate from one sample sequenced in a study of blood T cells in healthy people across ages. A sample-barcoded 5' primer and a J-beta primer mix were used in a second PCR of roughly 7 to 11 cycles. TCRdb reprocessed the 5' RACE reads with MiXCR, giving one entry per CDR3 protein. The sample comprises about 2 million distinct CDR3 sequences, approximately 50% of which are singletons, and more than 2% rests with the top ten. The sample taken for sequencing was blood. These receptor sequences come from a woman in her thirties or forties in good health.

The DNA for the CDR3 is TGCGCCAGCAGCTTGGGGCCGCCACTTAGCAATCAGCCCCAGCATTTT. Translation gives CASSLGPPLSNQPQHF. The chain is built from TRBV5-1 and TRBJ1-5; D remains unclear. Per germline, CDR1 SGHRS and CDR2 YFSETQ. CDR3 size: 16 residues. Trimming pared 0 bases from V and 0 bases from J, leaving 10 bases between. The entire variable domain, with the rest obtained from reference TRBV5-1 and TRBJ1-5, is as follows: KAGVTQTPRYLIKTRGQQVTLSCSPISGHRSVSWYQQTPGQGLQFLFEYFSETQRNKGNFPGRFSGRQFSNSRSEMNVSTLELGDSALYLCASSLGPPLSNQPQHFGDGTRLSIL.

This clonotype has a handful of counts. The CDR3 is CASSFVPDSGAGNSPLHF. DNA of the CDR3: TGCGCCAGCAGCTTTGTACCCGATTCAGGGGCTGGGAATTCACCCCTCCACTTT. The chain has TRBV5-1 and TRBJ1-6; TRBD1 is a possible D gene (6 bases). The CDR3 is made up of 18 amino acids. V was cut by 2 bases and J by 7 bases, with 22 bases left in between. Per the germline V gene, CDR1 is SGHRS and CDR2 is YFSETQ.

The chain joins TRBV6-6 to TRBJ2-7; TRBD1 aligns across 7 bases. Germline CDR1 is MNHNY and CDR2 is SVGAGI (reference sequence). Unmatched junction bases numbered 7, after V lost 0 bases and J lost 5 bases. This CDR3 has 15 amino acids. This CDR3 reads CASSYSRDSRHEQYF. The CDR3 nucleotides are TGTGCCAGCAGTTACTCCCGGGACAGCCGTCACGAGCAGTACTTC.

This clonotype was detected ten times or more. J is TRBJ2-5 and V is TRBV20-1, with 10 bases fitting TRBD2. V shed 6 bases and J 5 bases; nucleotides not matched to a gene: 15. The germline V gene has CDR1 DFQATT and CDR2 SNEGSKA (reference sequence). This CDR3 is 16 amino acids long. DNA of the CDR3: TGCAGTGCCAGACGGACTAGCGGATCAAGTGGGGAGACCCAGTACTTC. It translates to CSARRTSGSSGETQYF.